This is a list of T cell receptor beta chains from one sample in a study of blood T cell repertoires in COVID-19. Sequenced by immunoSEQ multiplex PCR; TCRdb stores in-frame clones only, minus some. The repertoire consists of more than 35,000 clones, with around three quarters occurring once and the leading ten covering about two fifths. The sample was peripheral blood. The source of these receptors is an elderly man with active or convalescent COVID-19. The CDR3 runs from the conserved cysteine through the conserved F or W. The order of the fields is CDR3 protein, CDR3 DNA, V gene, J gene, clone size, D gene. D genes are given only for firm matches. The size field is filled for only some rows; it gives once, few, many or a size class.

cdr3_aa: CASSIGQGTGGYEQYF
cdr3_nt: TGTGCCAGTAGTATAGGTCAGGGCACAGGGGGCTACGAGCAGTACTTC
v_call: TRBV19
j_call: TRBJ2-7
clone_size: .
d_call: TRBD1

cdr3_aa: CASNPQEPYEQYF
cdr3_nt: TGTGCCAGCAACCCACAGGAGCCCTACGAGCAGTACTTC
v_call: TRBV28
j_call: TRBJ2-7
clone_size: .
d_call: .

cdr3_aa: CASSRSGVGAFF
cdr3_nt: TGTGCCAGCAGCCGAAGCGGGGTGGGAGCTTTCTTT
v_call: TRBV14
j_call: TRBJ1-1
clone_size: .
d_call: .

cdr3_aa: CASQTGKNTGELFF
cdr3_nt: TGTGCCAGCCAGACAGGGAAGAACACCGGGGAGCTGTTTTTT
v_call: TRBV7-8
j_call: TRBJ2-2
clone_size: .
d_call: TRBD1

cdr3_aa: CASSSLAGAPYNEQFF
cdr3_nt: TGTGCCAGCAGTTCTCTAGCGGGAGCTCCCTACAATGAGCAGTTCTTC
v_call: TRBV28
j_call: TRBJ2-1
clone_size: once
d_call: TRBD2

cdr3_aa: CASSAPSGSSYEQYF
cdr3_nt: TGCGCCAGCAGCGCGCCTAGCGGCTCCTCCTACGAGCAGTACTTC
v_call: TRBV5-1
j_call: TRBJ2-7
clone_size: .
d_call: TRBD2

cdr3_aa: CASSINGGEETEAFF
cdr3_nt: TGCGCCAGCAGCATCAACGGGGGTGAGGAGACTGAAGCTTTCTTT
v_call: TRBV5-1
j_call: TRBJ1-1
clone_size: few
d_call: .

cdr3_aa: CASTQTGPQETQYF
cdr3_nt: TGTGCCAGTACCCAGACAGGACCCCAAGAGACCCAGTACTTC
v_call: TRBV19
j_call: TRBJ2-5
clone_size: .
d_call: .

cdr3_aa: CSVERRGGLDGYTF
cdr3_nt: TGCAGCGTTGAAAGGCGGGGGGGCCTAGATGGCTACACCTTC
v_call: TRBV29-1
j_call: TRBJ1-2
clone_size: .
d_call: .

cdr3_aa: CASSSDRMGSQETQYF
cdr3_nt: TGTGCCAGCAGTTCAGACAGGATGGGTTCCCAAGAGACCCAGTACTTC
v_call: TRBV27
j_call: TRBJ2-5
clone_size: .
d_call: .

cdr3_aa: CASSVEQVPYNEQFF
cdr3_nt: TGTGCCAGCAGCGTTGAACAGGTTCCCTACAATGAGCAGTTCTTC
v_call: TRBV9
j_call: TRBJ2-1
clone_size: .
d_call: .

cdr3_aa: CASSSGPGTREAAFF
cdr3_nt: TGTGCCAGCAGCTCGGGTCCCGGGACCCGGGAGGCAGCTTTCTTT
v_call: TRBV7-2
j_call: TRBJ1-1
clone_size: .
d_call: .

cdr3_aa: CASSPTLSDTQYF
cdr3_nt: TGTGCCAGCAGTCCTACCCTGTCGGATACGCAGTATTTT
v_call: TRBV27
j_call: TRBJ2-3
clone_size: .
d_call: .

cdr3_aa: CASSLITGFEPLHF
cdr3_nt: TGTGCCAGCAGTTTAATTACAGGCTTTGAGCCCCTCCACTTT
v_call: TRBV28
j_call: TRBJ1-6
clone_size: once
d_call: .

cdr3_aa: CATSRAPGTGSEAFF
cdr3_nt: TGTGCCACCAGCAGAGCGCCCGGGACAGGATCTGAAGCTTTCTTT
v_call: TRBV15
j_call: TRBJ1-1
clone_size: .
d_call: TRBD1

cdr3_aa: CASSLVQPGQGNHEQYF
cdr3_nt: TGTGCCAGCAGTTTGGTCCAACCGGGACAGGGTAACCACGAGCAGTACTTC
v_call: TRBV27
j_call: TRBJ2-7
clone_size: once
d_call: TRBD1

cdr3_aa: CASSYSRLRGGELFF
cdr3_nt: TGTGCCAGCAGTTACTCGAGACTTCGAGGCGGGGAGCTGTTTTTT
v_call: TRBV6-5
j_call: TRBJ2-2
clone_size: .
d_call: .

cdr3_aa: CASSLNRGLTEAFF
cdr3_nt: TGTGCCAGCAGCTTAAACAGGGGGCTCACTGAAGCTTTCTTT
v_call: TRBV11-2
j_call: TRBJ1-1
clone_size: .
d_call: TRBD1

cdr3_aa: CASSELLGRETQYF
cdr3_nt: TGCGCCAGCAGCGAGCTACTAGGACGAGAGACCCAGTACTTC
v_call: TRBV5-1
j_call: TRBJ2-5
clone_size: .
d_call: .

cdr3_aa: CASSQDMSGGGRTQYF
cdr3_nt: TGTGCCAGCAGCCAAGACATGAGCGGGGGAGGGAGGACCCAGTACTTC
v_call: TRBV4-2
j_call: TRBJ2-5
clone_size: .
d_call: TRBD2

cdr3_aa: CASSVGGHTTGELFF
cdr3_nt: TGTGCCAGCAGCGTAGGGGGGCATACCACCGGGGAGCTGTTTTTT
v_call: TRBV9
j_call: TRBJ2-2
clone_size: .
d_call: .

cdr3_aa: CASSLGDRRNYGYTF
cdr3_nt: TGTGCCAGCAGCTTGGGGGACAGGCGAAACTATGGCTACACCTTC
v_call: TRBV5-6
j_call: TRBJ1-2
clone_size: .
d_call: TRBD1

cdr3_aa: CASSPRQVEKLFF
cdr3_nt: TGTGCCAGCAGTCCCAGACAGGTGGAAAAACTGTTTTTT
v_call: TRBV27
j_call: TRBJ1-4
clone_size: .
d_call: .

cdr3_aa: CASSPGGLSNQPQHF
cdr3_nt: TGTGCCAGCAGCCCAGGAGGGCTCAGCAATCAGCCCCAGCATTTT
v_call: TRBV7-9
j_call: TRBJ1-5
clone_size: .
d_call: .

cdr3_aa: CASSSGLRSYEQYF
cdr3_nt: TGTGCCAGCAGTTCGGGATTACGCTCCTACGAGCAGTACTTC
v_call: TRBV28
j_call: TRBJ2-7
clone_size: once
d_call: .

cdr3_aa: CASSQTGGPRRVAGYTF
cdr3_nt: TGCGCCAGCAGCCAAACAGGGGGCCCGAGGAGGGTGGCTGGCTACACCTTC
v_call: TRBV4-1
j_call: TRBJ1-2
clone_size: once
d_call: TRBD1

cdr3_aa: CASSLWRTTNEKLFF
cdr3_nt: TGTGCCAGCAGCTTATGGAGGACAACTAATGAAAAACTGTTTTTT
v_call: TRBV5-6
j_call: TRBJ1-4
clone_size: .
d_call: .